This T cell receptor (beta chain) comes out of a study of blood T cell repertoires in COVID-19. Study context: The United States, Italy and Spain supplied acute and convalescent COVID-19 samples.

V shed 5 bases, J shed 4 bases, and the junction held 8 bases outside the gene matches. CDR3 length: 14 residues. The germline CDR1 and CDR2 sequences are SGHRS and YFSETQ. Original analysis: Quantification of nucleated cells was approximated via reference gene primer amplification. TCRdb's table, derived via immunoSEQ multiplex PCR, lists solely in-frame clones and lacks some. V and J calls and clone size are copied from that table; D and trimming were computed from the DNA. Here the sample spans some 210,000 clones, roughly 86% being singletons. The V gene is TRBV5-1, the J gene TRBJ1-2, with TRBD1 matching 7 bases. The sequence was obtained from a woman aged 50 to 60 with active or convalescent COVID-19. Source material: peripheral blood. CDR3 sequence reads: CASSRDRASYGYTF. CDR3 in DNA: TGCGCCAGCAGTCGTGACAGGGCATCCTATGGCTACACCTTC.